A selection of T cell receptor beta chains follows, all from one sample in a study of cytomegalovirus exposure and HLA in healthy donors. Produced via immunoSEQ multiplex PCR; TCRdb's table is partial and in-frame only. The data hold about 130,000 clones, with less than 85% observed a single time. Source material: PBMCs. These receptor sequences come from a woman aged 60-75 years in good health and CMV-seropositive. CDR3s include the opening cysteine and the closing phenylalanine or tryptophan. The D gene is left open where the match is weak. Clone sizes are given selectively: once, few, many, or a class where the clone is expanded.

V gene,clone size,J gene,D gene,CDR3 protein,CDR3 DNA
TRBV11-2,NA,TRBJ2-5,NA,CASSLRGDGTQYF,TGTGCCAGCAGCCTCCGGGGTGATGGGACCCAGTACTTC
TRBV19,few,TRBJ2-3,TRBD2,CASSPGLAGDTDTQYF,TGTGCCAGTAGTCCCGGACTAGCGGGGGACACAGATACGCAGTATTTT
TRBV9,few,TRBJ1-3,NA,CASSEGAAGNTIYF,TGTGCCAGCAGCGAAGGGGCAGCTGGAAACACCATATATTTT
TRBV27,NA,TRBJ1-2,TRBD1,CASSPGTGHNYGYTF,TGTGCCAGCAGTCCAGGGACAGGGCATAACTATGGCTACACCTTC
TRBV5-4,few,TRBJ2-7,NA,CASRKENEQYF,TGTGCCAGCAGAAAGGAGAACGAGCAGTACTTC
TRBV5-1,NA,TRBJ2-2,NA,CASSLAGDVGELFF,TGCGCCAGCAGCTTGGCGGGGGACGTGGGGGAGCTGTTTTTT
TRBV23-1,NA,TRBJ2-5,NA,CASSRGIPETQYF,TGCGCCAGCAGTCGAGGGATTCCAGAGACCCAGTACTTC
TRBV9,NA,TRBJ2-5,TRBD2,CASSVGASGGAETQYF,TGTGCCAGCAGCGTAGGAGCTAGCGGGGGCGCGGAGACCCAGTACTTC
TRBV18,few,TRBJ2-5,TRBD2,CASSRNGLAETQYF,TGTGCCAGTTCCAGGAACGGACTAGCTGAGACCCAGTACTTC
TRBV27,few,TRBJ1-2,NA,CASSLRYRDGYTF,TGTGCCAGCAGTTTAAGGTACAGGGATGGCTACACCTTC
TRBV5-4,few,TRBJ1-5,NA,CASSLAGSNQPQHF,TGTGCCAGCAGCTTAGCGGGGAGCAATCAGCCCCAGCATTTT
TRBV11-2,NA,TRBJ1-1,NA,CASSVRGAPNTEAFF,TGTGCCAGCAGCGTCCGGGGGGCCCCGAACACTGAAGCTTTCTTT
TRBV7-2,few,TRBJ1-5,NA,CASSLGVYQPQHF,TGTGCCAGCAGCCTAGGAGTTTATCAGCCCCAGCATTTT
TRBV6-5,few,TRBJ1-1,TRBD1,CASSARGQLYTEAFF,TGTGCCAGCAGTGCGAGGGGACAGCTTTACACTGAAGCTTTCTTT
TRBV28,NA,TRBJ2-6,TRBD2,CASRGGSAGANVLTF,TGTGCCAGCAGGGGCGGGAGCGCCGGGGCCAACGTCCTGACTTTC
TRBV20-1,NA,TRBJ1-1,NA,CSAPGGTEAFF,TGCAGTGCTCCGGGAGGCACTGAAGCTTTCTTT
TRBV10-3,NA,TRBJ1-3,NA,CAISESRPGSGNTIYF,TGTGCCATCAGTGAGTCGCGACCGGGCTCTGGAAACACCATATATTTT
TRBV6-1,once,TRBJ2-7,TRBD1,CASIYGTGYEQYF,TGTGCCAGCATCTACGGGACAGGGTACGAGCAGTACTTC
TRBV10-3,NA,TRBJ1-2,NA,CAISGRGPNYGYTF,TGTGCCATCAGTGGGCGGGGGCCTAACTATGGCTACACCTTC
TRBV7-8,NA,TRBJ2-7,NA,CASSLEATLAQYF,TGTGCCAGCAGCTTAGAGGCCACACTAGCTCAGTACTTC
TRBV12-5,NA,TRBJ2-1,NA,CASGLPGNEQFF,TGTGCTAGTGGTTTGCCCGGCAATGAGCAGTTCTTC
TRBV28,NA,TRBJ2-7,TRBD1,CASSSGQGPYEQYF,TGTGCCAGCAGTTCGGGACAGGGTCCCTACGAGCAGTACTTC
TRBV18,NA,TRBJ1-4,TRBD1,CASSPAGGNEKLFF,TGTGCCAGCTCACCAGCAGGGGGGAATGAAAAACTGTTTTTT
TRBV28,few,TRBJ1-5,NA,CASSLLESLGNQPQHF,TGTGCCAGCAGTTTATTAGAATCGTTAGGCAATCAGCCCCAGCATTTT
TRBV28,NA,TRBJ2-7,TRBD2,CASRGGPEEQYF,TGTGCCAGTCGGGGGGGGCCGGAAGAGCAGTACTTC
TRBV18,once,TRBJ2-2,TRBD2,CASSRREGDTGELFF,TGTGCCAGCTCACGTCGGGAGGGAGACACCGGGGAGCTGTTTTTT
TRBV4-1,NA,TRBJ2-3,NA,CASSQAPGDTDTQYF,TGCGCCAGCAGCCAAGCGCCGGGAGACACAGATACGCAGTATTTT
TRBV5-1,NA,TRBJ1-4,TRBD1,CASSPRTGGPDKLFF,TGCGCCAGCAGCCCCCGGACAGGGGGCCCAGACAAACTGTTTTTT
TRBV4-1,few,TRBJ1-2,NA,CASSQDSARSRYGYTF,TGCGCCAGCAGCCAAGATAGTGCACGGAGCCGCTATGGCTACACCTTC
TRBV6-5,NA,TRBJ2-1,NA,CASSYGGTKIYNEQFF,TGTGCCAGCAGTTACGGGGGGACCAAAATTTACAATGAGCAGTTCTTC
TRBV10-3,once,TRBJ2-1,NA,CAISDERAVWNEQFF,TGTGCCATCAGTGACGAGAGGGCCGTTTGGAATGAGCAGTTCTTC
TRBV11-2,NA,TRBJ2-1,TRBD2,CASSFVPGEGNEQFF,TGTGCCAGCAGCTTTGTTCCGGGGGAGGGCAATGAGCAGTTCTTC
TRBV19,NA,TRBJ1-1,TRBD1,CASSHRDRNTEAFF,TGTGCCAGTAGTCACCGGGACAGGAACACTGAAGCTTTCTTT
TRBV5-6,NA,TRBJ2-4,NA,CATSRGLNIQYF,TGTGCCACCAGTCGAGGACTAAACATTCAGTACTTC
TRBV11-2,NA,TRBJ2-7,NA,CASSLRQVSSYEQYF,TGTGCCAGCAGCTTAAGGCAGGTGAGCTCCTACGAGCAGTACTTC
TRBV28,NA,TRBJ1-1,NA,CASSFGGLETEAFF,TGTGCCAGCAGTTTCGGGGGTTTAGAAACTGAAGCTTTCTTT
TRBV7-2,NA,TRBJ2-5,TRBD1,CASSLDGTGGETQYF,TGTGCCAGCAGCTTAGACGGGACAGGGGGAGAGACCCAGTACTTC
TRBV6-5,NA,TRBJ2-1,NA,CASSDSFNEQFF,TGTGCCAGCAGTGACAGTTTCAATGAGCAGTTCTTC
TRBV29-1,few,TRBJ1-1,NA,CSAPGQMNTEAFF,TGCAGCGCCCCGGGACAAATGAACACTGAAGCTTTCTTT
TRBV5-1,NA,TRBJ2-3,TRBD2,CASSLASGSRDTQYF,TGCGCCAGCAGCTTGGCTAGCGGGTCGAGGGATACGCAGTATTTT
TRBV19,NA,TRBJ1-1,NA,CASSIDRQAQQAFF,TGTGCCAGTAGTATAGACCGACAGGCCCAACAAGCTTTCTTT
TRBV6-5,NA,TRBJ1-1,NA,CASSPSGNTEAFF,TGTGCCAGCAGTCCTTCAGGGAACACTGAAGCTTTCTTT
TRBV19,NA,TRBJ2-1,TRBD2,CASSRTHVAGGENEQFF,TGTGCCAGTAGTAGGACCCACGTAGCGGGAGGAGAGAATGAGCAGTTCTTC
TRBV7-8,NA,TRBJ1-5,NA,CASSPSLGQLNQPQHF,TGTGCCAGCAGCCCCTCTCTTGGACAGCTCAATCAGCCCCAGCATTTT
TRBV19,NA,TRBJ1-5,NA,CASSIERGSGQPQHF,TGTGCCAGTAGTATAGAGCGGGGGTCAGGTCAGCCCCAGCATTTT
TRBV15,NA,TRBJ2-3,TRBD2,CATSSGLAGPFTDTQYF,TGTGCCACCAGCTCGGGACTAGCGGGTCCCTTCACAGATACGCAGTATTTT
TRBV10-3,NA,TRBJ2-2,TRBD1,CAISDPGTGGTGELFF,TGTGCCATCAGTGATCCCGGGACAGGGGGCACCGGGGAGCTGTTTTTT
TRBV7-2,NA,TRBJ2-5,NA,CASSLGGGGPETQYF,TGTGCCAGCAGCTTAGGAGGGGGTGGGCCGGAGACCCAGTACTTC
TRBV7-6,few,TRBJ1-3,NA,CASSLVGGLSGNTIYF,TGTGCCAGCAGCTTAGTAGGCGGTCTCTCTGGAAACACCATATATTTT
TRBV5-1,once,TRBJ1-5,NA,CASSPSGGAAWPQHF,TGCGCCAGCAGCCCCAGTGGAGGGGCGGCATGGCCCCAGCATTTT
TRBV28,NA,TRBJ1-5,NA,CASSLGGAPKGIQPQHF,TGTGCCAGCAGTTTAGGTGGGGCTCCGAAGGGAATTCAGCCCCAGCATTTT
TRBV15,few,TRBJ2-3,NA,CATSRDLRDTQYF,TGTGCCACCAGCAGAGATCTCCGGGATACGCAGTATTTT
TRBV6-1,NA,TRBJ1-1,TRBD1,CASSEAGGNTEAFF,TGTGCCAGCAGTGAGGCAGGGGGCAACACTGAAGCTTTCTTT
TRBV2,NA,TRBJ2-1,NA,CASSQGPGGEQFF,TGTGCCAGCAGCCAGGGACCAGGGGGGGAGCAGTTCTTC
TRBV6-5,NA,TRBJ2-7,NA,CASRQVQGPQYF,TGTGCCAGCAGACAAGTCCAGGGGCCGCAGTACTTC
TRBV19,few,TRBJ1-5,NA,CASSIRHSSNQPQHF,TGTGCCAGTAGTATAAGACACAGTAGCAATCAGCCCCAGCATTTT
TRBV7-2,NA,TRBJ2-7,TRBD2,CASSITSGRPEQYF,TGTGCCAGCAGCATAACTAGCGGGAGGCCCGAGCAGTACTTC